A selection of T cell receptor beta chains follows, all from one sample in a study of blood T cell repertoires in COVID-19. Profiled with immunoSEQ multiplex PCR; TCRdb holds only in-frame clones, not every one. The sample lists 250,000 or so clones; about 91% were seen once. Specimen: PBMCs or T cells enriched from blood (not recorded which). The receptors were sampled from a man aged 35-49 years who had been exposed to COVID-19. CDR3s include the opening cysteine and the closing phenylalanine or tryptophan.

14,TRBJ2-1,TRBV7-3,CASSLMGQVNEQFF
17,TRBJ2-3,TRBV7-9,CASSLDWGGPGTDTQYF
15,TRBJ1-3,TRBV5-1,CASSLAGTAGNTIYF
17,TRBJ2-5,TRBV7-9,CASNLDRSGVEQETQYF
12,TRBJ1-2,TRBV6-1,CASSEGGVGYTF
14,TRBJ2-3,TRBV30,CAWSVRLTTDTQYF
13,TRBJ1-2,TRBV30,CAWSAGTAYGYTF
17,TRBJ1-4,TRBV9,CASSSRGLQGGREKLFF
14,TRBJ1-1,TRBV27,CASSESTGNTEAFF
16,TRBJ2-2,TRBV19,CASSRVDSANTGELFF
13,TRBJ2-1,TRBV18,CASSPGGFGEQFF
14,TRBJ2-1,TRBV5-6,CASSNSQGSDEQFF
17,TRBJ2-1,TRBV12-5,CAVKTSGTFFSYNEQFF
14,TRBJ1-4,TRBV29-1,CSAQTGSTNEKLFF
17,TRBJ2-3,TRBV14,CASSQPGQGPGPDTQYF
14,TRBJ2-1,TRBV6-6,CASSRAGGTNEQFF
14,TRBJ1-2,TRBV7-2,CASSLTGANYGYTF
14,TRBJ1-1,TRBV19,CAARGATGNTEAFF
14,TRBJ1-5,TRBV6-6,CASSLDRGYQPQHF
18,TRBJ1-2,TRBV10-1,CASSESGAGVSANYGYTF
13,TRBJ2-7,TRBV27,CASSFPGSYEQYF
12,TRBJ1-5,TRBV12-5,CASGVWDQPQHF
17,TRBJ1-5,TRBV5-6,CASSLARTGLSSQPQHF
14,TRBJ2-1,TRBV2,CASRDSPPYNEQFF
15,TRBJ2-2,TRBV7-9,CASSLGTGANGELFF
13,TRBJ2-7,TRBV3-1/TRBV3-2,CASSRTATYEQYF
16,TRBJ2-7,TRBV9,CASSVGPSGEADEQYF
16,TRBJ2-1,TRBV6-5,CASSYMLTSGRNEQFF
15,TRBJ2-1,TRBV24-1,CATSDLGQGYNEQFF
16,TRBJ2-5,TRBV9,CASRMPGGRCQETQYF
13,TRBJ2-7,TRBV9,CASSVEDSYEQYF
15,TRBJ1-1,TRBV4-2,CASSQGGVLGTEAFF
18,TRBJ2-7,TRBV10-3,CAISLPTSTSGGTYEQYF
15,TRBJ2-2,TRBV5-1,CASSFGDRDTGELFF
15,TRBJ2-1,TRBV4-1,CASSQAGLAGVRQFF
14,TRBJ1-5,TRBV5-8,CASSHGSPTQPQHF
15,TRBJ1-2,TRBV7-6,CASSDRLKWLYGYTF
14,TRBJ1-2,TRBV5-1,CASTIDRGFDGYTF
16,TRBJ1-3,TRBV29-1,CSVEDLSQGYGNTIYF
16,TRBJ2-1,TRBV27,CASSLALAGGNNEQFF
11,TRBJ1-1,TRBV20-1,CSAQKAGGAFF
13,TRBJ1-3,TRBV10-3,CAISQQVGNTIYF
14,TRBJ1-5,TRBV5-4,CASSLVGSNQPQHF
19,TRBJ2-3,TRBV6-2/TRBV6-3,CASSYKSRLAGGSTDTQYF
15,TRBJ2-5,TRBV6-4,CASSDQGLQEETQYF
17,TRBJ2-1,TRBV28,CASSFGPPGQGEDEQFF
13,TRBJ1-4,TRBV14,CASSRGVREKLFF
16,TRBJ2-1,TRBV18,CASSKTSGGSYNEQFF
14,TRBJ1-2,TRBV7-6,CASSFSRQGGGYTF
15,TRBJ2-3,TRBV9,CASSVAGGVTDTQYF
15,TRBJ2-1,TRBV6-5,CASSLWVEGRDEQFF
15,TRBJ2-7,TRBV11-1,CASSLSTTFSYEQYF
11,TRBJ2-2,TRBV28,CASRHSGELFF
14,TRBJ2-5,TRBV30,CAWSPYMGGETQYF